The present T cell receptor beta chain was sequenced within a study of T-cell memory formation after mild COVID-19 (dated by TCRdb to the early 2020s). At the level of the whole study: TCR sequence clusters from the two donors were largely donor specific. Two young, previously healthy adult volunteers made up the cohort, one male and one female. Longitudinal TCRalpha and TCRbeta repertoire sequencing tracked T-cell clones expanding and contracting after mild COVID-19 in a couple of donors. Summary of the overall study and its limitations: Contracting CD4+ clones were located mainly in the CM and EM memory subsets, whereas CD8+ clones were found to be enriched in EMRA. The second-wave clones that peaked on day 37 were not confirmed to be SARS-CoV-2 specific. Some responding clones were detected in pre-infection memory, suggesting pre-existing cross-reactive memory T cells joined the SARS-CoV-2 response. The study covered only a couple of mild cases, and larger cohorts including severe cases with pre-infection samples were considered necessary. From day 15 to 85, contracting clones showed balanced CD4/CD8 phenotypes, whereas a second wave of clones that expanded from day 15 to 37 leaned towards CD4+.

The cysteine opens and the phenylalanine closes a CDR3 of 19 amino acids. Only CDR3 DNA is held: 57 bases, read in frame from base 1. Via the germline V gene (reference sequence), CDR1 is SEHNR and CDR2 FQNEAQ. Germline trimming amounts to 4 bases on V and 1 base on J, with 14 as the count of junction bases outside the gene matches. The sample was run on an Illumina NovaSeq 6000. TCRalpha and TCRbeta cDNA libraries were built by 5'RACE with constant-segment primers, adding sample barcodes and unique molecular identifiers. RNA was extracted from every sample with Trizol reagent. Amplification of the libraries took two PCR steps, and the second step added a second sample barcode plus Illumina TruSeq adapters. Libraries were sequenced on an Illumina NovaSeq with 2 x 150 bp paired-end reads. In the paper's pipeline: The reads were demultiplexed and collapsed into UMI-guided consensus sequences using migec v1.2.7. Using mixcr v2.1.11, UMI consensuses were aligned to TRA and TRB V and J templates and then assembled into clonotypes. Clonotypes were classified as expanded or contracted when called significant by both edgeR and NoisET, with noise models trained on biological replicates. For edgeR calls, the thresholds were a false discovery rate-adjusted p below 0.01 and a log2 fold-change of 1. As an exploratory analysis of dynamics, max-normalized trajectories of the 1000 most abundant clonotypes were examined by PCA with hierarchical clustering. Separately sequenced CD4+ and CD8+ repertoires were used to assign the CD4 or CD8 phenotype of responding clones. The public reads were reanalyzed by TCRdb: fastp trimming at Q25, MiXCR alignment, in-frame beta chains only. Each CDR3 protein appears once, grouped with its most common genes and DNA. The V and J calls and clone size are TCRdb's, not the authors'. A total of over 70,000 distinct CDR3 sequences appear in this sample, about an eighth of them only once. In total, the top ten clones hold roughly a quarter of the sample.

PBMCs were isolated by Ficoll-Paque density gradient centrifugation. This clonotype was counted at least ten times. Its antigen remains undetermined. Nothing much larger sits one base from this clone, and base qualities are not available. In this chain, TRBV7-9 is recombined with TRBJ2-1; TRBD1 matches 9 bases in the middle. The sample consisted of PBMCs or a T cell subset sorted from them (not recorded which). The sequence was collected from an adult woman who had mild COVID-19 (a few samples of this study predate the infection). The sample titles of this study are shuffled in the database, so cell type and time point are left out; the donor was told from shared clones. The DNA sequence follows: TGTGCCAGCAGCTCGACCGGGACAGGGAAGTTTAGGTCCTACAATGAGCAGTTCTTC. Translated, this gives CASSSTGTGKFRSYNEQFF.